These T cell receptor beta chains were read from a single sample in a study of CD8 T cells in ankylosing spondylitis. Each CDR3 protein is one row after TCRdb ran MiXCR on the 5' RACE reads. The table shows some 38,000 distinct CDR3 sequences, with roughly 3.1% occurring only once. The sequencing sample was made of blood, either unsorted or a sorted T cell fraction (not recorded which). Receptors were obtained from a male donor with ankylosing spondylitis or in good health (not recorded which). Each CDR3 is given with its conserved first and last residue. Each record gives: clone size, V gene, D gene, J gene, CDR3 DNA, CDR3 protein. The D gene is left open where the match is weak. The size of a clone is reported for some rows only, either as once, few or many, or as a class for expanded clones.

clone size: -; V gene: TRBV29-1; D gene: -; J gene: TRBJ2-3; CDR3 DNA: TGCAGCCTGAAGAGGTATACGCAGTATTTT; CDR3 protein: CSLKRYTQYF
clone size: many; V gene: TRBV9; D gene: TRBD1; J gene: TRBJ2-1; CDR3 DNA: TGTGCCAGCAGCGCCCTAGGAGGACAGGGTGAGGGTCGGGCGGCCTCCTACAATGAGCAGTTCTTC; CDR3 protein: CASSALGGQGEGRAASYNEQFF
clone size: many; V gene: TRBV9; D gene: -; J gene: TRBJ1-3; CDR3 DNA: TGTGCCAGCAGCGTAGATTCCAGGGAGACATACACCATATATTTT; CDR3 protein: CASSVDSRETYTIYF
clone size: many; V gene: TRBV9; D gene: -; J gene: TRBJ2-2; CDR3 DNA: TGTGCCAGCAGCGTCTTGTCCAACACCGGGGAGCTGTTTTTT; CDR3 protein: CASSVLSNTGELFF
clone size: many; V gene: TRBV9; D gene: -; J gene: TRBJ2-3; CDR3 DNA: TGTGCCAGCAGCGTCGGGCGTAGCACAGATACGCAGTATTTT; CDR3 protein: CASSVGRSTDTQYF
clone size: many; V gene: TRBV9; D gene: TRBD2; J gene: TRBJ2-3; CDR3 DNA: TGTGCCAGCAGCGGGGGACTAGCGGGAGCCCTTCTACTCACAGATACGCAGTATTTT; CDR3 protein: CASSGGLAGALLLTDTQYF
clone size: many; V gene: TRBV9; D gene: TRBD2; J gene: TRBJ2-5; CDR3 DNA: TGTGCCAGCAGCACCGGTGGTAGCGGGCAAGAGACCCAGTACTTC; CDR3 protein: CASSTGGSGQETQYF
clone size: many; V gene: TRBV9; D gene: -; J gene: TRBJ2-2; CDR3 DNA: TGTGCCAGCAGCGTCAGCGGGGACAAGACCGGGGAGCTGTTTTTT; CDR3 protein: CASSVSGDKTGELFF
clone size: many; V gene: TRBV9; D gene: -; J gene: TRBJ1-5; CDR3 DNA: TGTGCCAGCAGCGGTGGGGGGGCAAGCGATCAGCCCCAGCATTTT; CDR3 protein: CASSGGGASDQPQHF
clone size: many; V gene: TRBV9; D gene: -; J gene: TRBJ2-5; CDR3 DNA: TGTGCCAGCAGCGTAACTCTCCAAGAGACCCAGTACTTC; CDR3 protein: CASSVTLQETQYF
clone size: many; V gene: TRBV9; D gene: -; J gene: TRBJ2-2; CDR3 DNA: TGTGCCAGCAGCGTATACGGGGGCAACACCGGGGAGCTGTTTTTT; CDR3 protein: CASSVYGGNTGELFF
clone size: many; V gene: TRBV9; D gene: TRBD2; J gene: TRBJ2-3; CDR3 DNA: TGTGCCAGCGGCCCTAGCGGGGGCACAGATACGCAGTATTTT; CDR3 protein: CASGPSGGTDTQYF
clone size: few; V gene: TRBV9; D gene: TRBD1; J gene: TRBJ1-2; CDR3 DNA: TGTGCCAGCAGCGTGTCGCCGGGACAGGGGGCTGGCTACACCTTC; CDR3 protein: CASSVSPGQGAGYTF
clone size: many; V gene: TRBV9; D gene: -; J gene: TRBJ1-2; CDR3 DNA: TGTGCCAGCAGCGTAGATATAGGGCCTAACTATGGCTACACCTTC; CDR3 protein: CASSVDIGPNYGYTF
clone size: medium-sized; V gene: TRBV6-8; D gene: -; J gene: TRBJ2-2; CDR3 DNA: TGTGCCAGCAGTTACTCTGAGGACGCCACCGGGGAGCTGTTTTTT; CDR3 protein: CASSYSEDATGELFF
clone size: many; V gene: TRBV9; D gene: TRBD2; J gene: TRBJ2-5; CDR3 DNA: TGTGCCAGCAGCGTAGACCCTCCCGGGGGGGGGCTTGAGACCCAGTACTTC; CDR3 protein: CASSVDPPGGGLETQYF
clone size: many; V gene: TRBV9; D gene: -; J gene: TRBJ2-2; CDR3 DNA: TGTGCCAGCAGCACAGTCCAGGGAATCACCGGGGAGCTGTTTTTT; CDR3 protein: CASSTVQGITGELFF
clone size: many; V gene: TRBV6-9; D gene: TRBD1; J gene: TRBJ1-5; CDR3 DNA: TGTGCCAGCAGTGGACAGGATTATCAGCCCCAGCATTTT; CDR3 protein: CASSGQDYQPQHF
clone size: many; V gene: TRBV9; D gene: TRBD2; J gene: TRBJ2-3; CDR3 DNA: TGTGCCAGCAGCCCAAGCGGGAGCTGGACAGATACGCAGTATTTT; CDR3 protein: CASSPSGSWTDTQYF